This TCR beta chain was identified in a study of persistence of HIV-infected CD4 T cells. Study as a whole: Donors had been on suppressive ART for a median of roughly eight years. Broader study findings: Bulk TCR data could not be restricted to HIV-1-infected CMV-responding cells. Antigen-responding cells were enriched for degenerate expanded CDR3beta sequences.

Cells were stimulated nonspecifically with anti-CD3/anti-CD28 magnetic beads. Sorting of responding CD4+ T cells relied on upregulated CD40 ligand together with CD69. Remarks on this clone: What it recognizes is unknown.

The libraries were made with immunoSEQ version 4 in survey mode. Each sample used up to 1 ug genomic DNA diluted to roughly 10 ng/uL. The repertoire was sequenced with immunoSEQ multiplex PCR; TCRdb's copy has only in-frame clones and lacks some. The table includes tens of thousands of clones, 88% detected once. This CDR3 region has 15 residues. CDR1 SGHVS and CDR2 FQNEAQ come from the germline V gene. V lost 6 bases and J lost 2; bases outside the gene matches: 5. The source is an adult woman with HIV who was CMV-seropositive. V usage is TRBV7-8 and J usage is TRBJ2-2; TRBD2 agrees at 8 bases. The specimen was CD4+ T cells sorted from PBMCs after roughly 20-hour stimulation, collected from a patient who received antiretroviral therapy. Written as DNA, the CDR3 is TGTGCCAGCAGACGAGCGGGGGCCAACACCGGGGAGCTGTTTTTT. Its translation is CASRRAGANTGELFF.